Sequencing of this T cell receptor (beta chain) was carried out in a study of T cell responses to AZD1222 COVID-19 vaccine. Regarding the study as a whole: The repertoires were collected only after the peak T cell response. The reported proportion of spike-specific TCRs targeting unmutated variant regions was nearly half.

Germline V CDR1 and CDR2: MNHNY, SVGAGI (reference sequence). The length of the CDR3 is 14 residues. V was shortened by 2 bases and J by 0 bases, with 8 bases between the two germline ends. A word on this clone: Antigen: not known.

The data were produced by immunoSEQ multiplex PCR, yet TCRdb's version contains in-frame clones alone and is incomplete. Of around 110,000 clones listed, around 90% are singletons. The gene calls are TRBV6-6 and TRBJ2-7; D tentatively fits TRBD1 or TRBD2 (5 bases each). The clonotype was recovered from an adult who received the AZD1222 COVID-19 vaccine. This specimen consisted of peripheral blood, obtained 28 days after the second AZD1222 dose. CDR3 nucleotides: TGTGCCAGCAGTTACGGTGGGGGCTCCTACGAGCAGTACTTC. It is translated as CASSYGGGSYEQYF.